Listed below are T cell receptor beta chains from one sample, sequenced in a study of CD8 T cells in ankylosing spondylitis. One entry per CDR3 protein, called by TCRdb with MiXCR from the 5' RACE reads. The sample lists 200,000 to 250,000 distinct CDR3 sequences; about 10% were seen once. The specimen was blood, either unsorted or a sorted T cell fraction (not recorded which). Receptors originate from a male donor with ankylosing spondylitis or in good health (not recorded which). Both conserved end residues are part of each CDR3. Each record gives: D gene, clone size, V gene, J gene, CDR3 protein, CDR3 DNA. D genes are given only for firm matches. Not every row has a clone size; where given, it reads once, few, many or a size class.

D: .
size: many
V: TRBV12-3/TRBV12-4
J: TRBJ1-5
CDR3: CASSFRSNQPQHF
DNA: TGTGCCAGCAGTTTTCGTAGCAATCAGCCCCAGCATTTT

D: .
size: few
V: TRBV6-1
J: TRBJ1-1
CDR3: CASNYQGGNTEAFF
DNA: TGTGCCAGCAACTACCAGGGAGGTAACACTGAAGCTTTCTTT

D: .
size: .
V: TRBV7-9
J: TRBJ1-5
CDR3: CASSPSDYSNQPQHF
DNA: TGTGCCAGCAGCCCGTCAGATTATAGCAATCAGCCCCAGCATTTT

D: .
size: many
V: TRBV29-1
J: TRBJ2-5
CDR3: CSVGETQYF
DNA: TGCAGCGTAGGGGAGACCCAGTACTTC

D: .
size: few
V: TRBV12-3/TRBV12-4
J: TRBJ2-7
CDR3: CASTSFEGFHEQYF
DNA: TGTGCCAGCACCAGCTTCGAGGGGTTCCACGAGCAGTACTTC

D: TRBD2
size: many
V: TRBV5-1
J: TRBJ2-7
CDR3: CASSWGGFIRGGDVWEQYF
DNA: TGCGCCAGCAGCTGGGGGGGTTTTATTCGTGGCGGGGATGTCTGGGAGCAGTACTTC

D: .
size: many
V: TRBV29-1
J: TRBJ2-3
CDR3: CSAPPPTGTDTQYF
DNA: TGCAGCGCCCCCCCCCCGACCGGGACAGATACGCAGTATTTT

D: .
size: many
V: TRBV12-3/TRBV12-4
J: TRBJ2-5
CDR3: CASRYRVWETQYF
DNA: TGTGCCAGCAGGTACAGGGTTTGGGAGACCCAGTACTTC

D: .
size: few
V: TRBV7-2
J: TRBJ2-7
CDR3: CASSLDYSSYEQYF
DNA: TGTGCCAGCAGCTTAGATTACAGTTCCTACGAGCAGTACTTC

D: TRBD2
size: .
V: TRBV20-1
J: TRBJ2-1
CDR3: CSARDKARSGRATEQFF
DNA: TGCAGTGCTAGAGATAAGGCGAGAAGCGGGAGGGCCACCGAGCAGTTCTTC

D: .
size: .
V: TRBV7-9
J: TRBJ2-3
CDR3: CASSLRPGSTDTQYF
DNA: TGTGCCAGCAGCTTAAGACCAGGTAGCACAGATACGCAGTATTTT

D: .
size: many
V: TRBV20-1
J: TRBJ2-7
CDR3: CSAREGSASYSYEQYF
DNA: TGCAGTGCTAGAGAAGGGAGTGCTAGTTACTCCTACGAGCAGTACTTC

D: .
size: many
V: TRBV6-4
J: TRBJ2-3
CDR3: CASSDSVTSTDTQYF
DNA: TGTGCCAGCAGTGACTCCGTTACTAGCACAGATACGCAGTATTTT

D: .
size: many
V: TRBV25-1
J: TRBJ2-3
CDR3: CASGEGSGSLHTDTQYF
DNA: TGTGCCAGCGGTGAGGGTTCAGGGTCTCTCCACACAGATACGCAGTATTTT

D: .
size: many
V: TRBV20-1
J: TRBJ2-1
CDR3: CSARVRSNEQFF
DNA: TGCAGTGCTAGAGTTAGAAGTAATGAGCAGTTCTTC

D: .
size: .
V: TRBV2
J: TRBJ2-1
CDR3: CASRGAGGLYNEQFF
DNA: TGTGCCAGCAGAGGGGCAGGGGGGCTATACAATGAGCAGTTCTTC

D: .
size: many
V: TRBV9
J: TRBJ2-2
CDR3: CASSVGEGTGELFF
DNA: TGTGCCAGCAGCGTAGGCGAGGGCACCGGGGAGCTGTTTTTT

D: .
size: many
V: TRBV20-1
J: TRBJ2-1
CDR3: CSAVTPGTDNEQFF
DNA: TGCAGTGCTGTTACTCCCGGGACCGACAATGAGCAGTTCTTC

D: .
size: .
V: TRBV18
J: TRBJ2-7
CDR3: CASSPGLKSPEQYF
DNA: TGTGCCAGCTCACCGGGCCTGAAGTCCCCCGAGCAGTACTTC

D: TRBD2
size: many
V: TRBV6-5
J: TRBJ2-3
CDR3: CASSSSGLAGPTDTQYF
DNA: TGTGCCAGCAGTTCCTCGGGACTAGCGGGCCCCACAGATACGCAGTATTTT

D: .
size: many
V: TRBV5-1
J: TRBJ1-1
CDR3: CASSPGHQKDTEAFF
DNA: TGCGCCAGCAGCCCGGGACACCAAAAGGACACTGAAGCTTTCTTT

D: TRBD1
size: few
V: TRBV20-1
J: TRBJ2-5
CDR3: CSARLTGTGGFRAKTQYF
DNA: TGCAGTGCTAGGCTCACCGGGACAGGGGGTTTTAGGGCGAAGACCCAGTACTTC

D: .
size: .
V: TRBV29-1
J: TRBJ2-3
CDR3: CSVGKTSTDTQYF
DNA: TGCAGCGTGGGCAAAACTAGCACAGATACGCAGTATTTT

D: .
size: once
V: TRBV24-1
J: TRBJ1-4
CDR3: CATSDQFGEKLFF
DNA: TGTGCCACCAGTGACCAATTTGGGGAAAAACTGTTTTTT

D: .
size: many
V: TRBV6-6
J: TRBJ2-1
CDR3: CASSYLGGEQFF
DNA: TGTGCCAGCAGTTACCTCGGCGGTGAGCAGTTCTTC

D: TRBD1
size: many
V: TRBV6-1
J: TRBJ2-7
CDR3: CASSQRAGGVFYEQYF
DNA: TGTGCCAGCAGTCAGAGAGCAGGGGGCGTTTTCTACGAGCAGTACTTC

D: .
size: .
V: TRBV7-6
J: TRBJ2-2
CDR3: CASSLGVTQNTGELFF
DNA: TGTGCCAGCAGCTTAGGGGTCACTCAGAACACCGGGGAGCTGTTTTTT

D: .
size: many
V: TRBV20-1
J: TRBJ1-1
CDR3: CSGLGGTNTEAFF
DNA: TGCAGTGGACTAGGGGGAACGAACACTGAAGCTTTCTTT

D: TRBD2
size: few
V: TRBV28
J: TRBJ2-2
CDR3: CASSLGPAGGSTGELFF
DNA: TGTGCCAGCAGTTTAGGGCCAGCGGGAGGCTCCACCGGGGAGCTGTTTTTT

D: .
size: many
V: TRBV4-1
J: TRBJ1-1
CDR3: CASSQDPRGNTEAFF
DNA: TGCGCCAGCAGCCAAGATCCTAGGGGGAACACTGAAGCTTTCTTT

D: .
size: many
V: TRBV10-3
J: TRBJ2-1
CDR3: CATKGPGEQFF
DNA: TGTGCCACGAAAGGGCCAGGCGAGCAGTTCTTC

D: TRBD2
size: many
V: TRBV5-1
J: TRBJ2-1
CDR3: CASSLGPAGATADEQFF
DNA: TGCGCCAGCAGCTTGGGTCCAGCGGGGGCCACGGCAGATGAGCAGTTCTTC

D: TRBD2
size: .
V: TRBV4-1
J: TRBJ2-3
CDR3: CASSRTSGVGDTQYF
DNA: TGCGCCAGCAGCCGTACTAGCGGGGTTGGAGATACGCAGTATTTT

D: TRBD1
size: few
V: TRBV11-2
J: TRBJ2-3
CDR3: CASSPPGTGPDTQYF
DNA: TGTGCCAGCTCCCCACCCGGGACAGGACCTGATACGCAGTATTTT

D: TRBD2
size: .
V: TRBV15
J: TRBJ2-3
CDR3: CATSSLLAGVTDTQYF
DNA: TGTGCCACCAGCAGTCTACTAGCGGGAGTGACAGATACGCAGTATTTT

D: .
size: many
V: TRBV12-3/TRBV12-4
J: TRBJ1-2
CDR3: CASSPRSRRDNYGYTF
DNA: TGTGCCAGCAGTCCGCGGTCCCGGAGGGATAACTATGGCTACACCTTC

D: .
size: many
V: TRBV12-3/TRBV12-4
J: TRBJ2-1
CDR3: CASSLRQAPYEQFF
DNA: TGTGCCAGCAGTTTACGACAGGCCCCCTATGAGCAGTTCTTC

D: .
size: many
V: TRBV5-1
J: TRBJ2-1
CDR3: CASSLEGEAQFF
DNA: TGCGCCAGCAGCTTGGAAGGGGAGGCTCAGTTCTTC